The 20 T cell receptor beta chains below all came from one sample that was sequenced in a study of Graves' ophthalmopathy and Graves' hyperthyroidism. RNA transcripts were the source from which TCR beta CDR3 regions were amplified. Investigators did first-round RT-PCR with HTBI primers, then second-round multiplex PCR. TCRdb recomputed calls from the multiplex PCR reads with MiXCR, one row per CDR3 protein. This table holds hundreds of thousands of distinct CDR3 sequences, less than 55% found once. The specimen was peripheral blood. These receptors were taken from an adult man with Graves' ophthalmopathy.

The genes are TRBV7-2 and TRBJ2-2; D call uncertain. Trimming shortened V by 1 base and J by 7 bases, and 7 bases separated the two germline ends. The CDR3 is made up of 13 amino acids. The germline V gene has CDR1 SGHTA and CDR2 FQGNSA. CDR3 protein: CASSLVVGGELFF. As DNA, the CDR3 is TGTGCCAGCAGCTTAGTCGTAGGCGGGGAGCTGTTTTTT. Supplemented by reference TRBV7-2 and TRBJ2-2, the full variable domain reads GAGVSQSPSNKVTEKGKDVELRCDPISGHTALYWYRQSLGQGLEFLIYFQGNSAPDKSGLPSDRFSAERTGGSVSTLTIQRTQQEDSAVYLCASSLVVGGELFFGEGSRLTVL.

This clonotype appeared a few times. This rearrangement joins TRBV24-1 to TRBJ2-7; unclear D gene. V shed 5 bases and J shed 3 bases, with 10 bases lying between them. The CDR3 extends over 13 amino acids. Germline loops: CDR1 KGHDR, CDR2 SFDVKD. The CDR3: CATSGQVGYEQYF. The DNA for the CDR3 is TGTGCCACCAGTGGGCAGGTCGGCTACGAGCAGTACTTC.

This clonotype was seen a few times. J is TRBJ1-4 and V is TRBV2; possible D gene TRBD1, 5 bases. The CDR3 spans 14 residues. Germline V gene data show CDR1 as SNHLY and CDR2 as FYNNEI. The V end lost 2 bases, the J end lost 5 bases, and 9 bases lay between the germline ends. The CDR3 nucleotides are TGTGCCAGCAGTGAAAGGAGGGACAATGAAAAACTGTTTTTT. Its protein product is CASSERRDNEKLFF.

The CDR3 coding sequence is TGTGCCAGCAGCCAGACTAGCGGGGAAGGGGTACGAGAGACCCAGTACTTC. Its protein is CASSQTSGEGVRETQYF. The genes are TRBV7-8 and TRBJ2-5, with 11 bases identical to TRBD2. CDR1 is SGHVS and CDR2 is FQNEAQ in the germline V gene. The V segment lost 5 bases and the J segment 4 bases; nucleotides outside the gene matches: 12. This CDR3 has 17 amino acids.

This clonotype was observed a few times. This chain connects TRBV7-2 to TRBJ1-1, with D unresolved. Per the germline V gene, CDR1 is SGHTA and CDR2 is FQGNSA. The ends were cut back, 0 bases at V and 8 bases at J, with 10 bases in the middle. The CDR3 consists of 13 residues. CDR3 sequence reads: CASSLAMRPEAFF. CDR3 coding DNA: TGTGCCAGCAGCTTAGCGATGCGTCCAGAAGCTTTCTTT.

This clonotype was recorded at least ten times. This chain links TRBV19 with TRBJ1-6; D uncertain. Germline V gene sequence: CDR1 LNHDA, CDR2 SQIVND (reference sequence). The CDR3 runs to 13 residues. V gave up 3 bases and J gave up 8 bases, with 8 bases separating them. CDR3 bases: TGTGCCAGTAGTATCGAACCGGATTCACCCCTCCACTTT. The encoded protein is CASSIEPDSPLHF.

This clonotype has more than one count but fewer than ten. The V gene is TRBV7-8, the J gene TRBJ2-5; maybe TRBD1 (5 bases). CDR1 and CDR2 (germline): SGHVS, FQNEAQ. V was pared by 1 base and J by 5 bases, with 20 bases between. The CDR3 has 17 amino acids. The CDR3 nucleotides are TGTGCCAGCAGCTTAGATTCATTTGGCAGGGCCCGGGAGACCCAGTACTTC. Amino acid sequence: CASSLDSFGRARETQYF. Full variable domain (missing parts from reference TRBV7-8 and TRBJ2-5): GAGVSQSPRYKVAKRGQDVALRCDPISGHVSLFWYQQALGQGPEFLTYFQNEAQLDKSGLPSDRFFAERPEGSVSTLKIQRTQQEDSAVYLCASSLDSFGRARETQYFGPGTRLLVL.

The table lists this clonotype with a count of one. The chain has TRBV29-1 and TRBJ1-2; no definite D call. The germline V gene encodes CDR1 SQVTM and CDR2 ANQGSEA. The CDR3 runs 13 residues. V was trimmed by 1 base and J by 0 bases, leaving 6 bases between them. For the CDR3, the DNA is TGCAGCGTTGAAGGGGGAGCTAACTATGGCTACACCTTC. This sequence encodes CSVEGGANYGYTF. Full variable domain (outside the CDR3, taken from reference TRBV29-1 and TRBJ1-2): SAVISQKPSRDICQRGTSLTIQCQVDSQVTMMFWYRQQPGQSLTLIATANQGSEATYESGFVIDKFPISRPNLTFSTLTVSNMSPEDSSIYLCSVEGGANYGYTFGSGTRLTVV.

The chain uses TRBV10-3 and TRBJ1-1, with D possibly TRBD1 on 5 matching bases. The CDR3 has 12 residues. V was trimmed by 7 bases and J by 7 bases, leaving 13 bases between them. CDR1 and CDR2 from the germline V gene are ENHRY and SYGVKD. The CDR3 bases are TGTGCCATCACGCGGGGCGCGGGTGAAGCTTTCTTT. Its protein is CAITRGAGEAFF.

This clonotype was picked up a small number of times. The gene calls are TRBV9 and TRBJ1-2, with 9 bases identical to TRBD1. The CDR3 has 15 residues. Germline trimming cut 3 bases from V and 4 bases from J; bases unmatched to any gene: 7. Germline CDR1 reads SGDLS; CDR2 reads YYNGEE. The CDR3 sequence: CASSAHRGRSYGYTF. CDR3 DNA: TGTGCCAGCAGCGCACACAGGGGGCGCAGCTATGGCTACACCTTC. Supplemented by reference TRBV9 and TRBJ1-2, the full variable domain reads DSGVTQTPKHLITATGQRVTLRCSPRSGDLSVYWYQQSLDQGLQFLIQYYNGEERAKGNILERFSAQQFPDLHSELNLSSLELGDSALYFCASSAHRGRSYGYTFGSGTRLTVV.

V and J are TRBV12-3 or TRBV12-4 and TRBJ1-3, with TRBD1 matching over 8 bases. This CDR3 spans 14 amino acids. V lost 6 bases and J lost 0; bases outside the gene matches: 1. The CDR3 protein is CASSDRGSGNTIYF. The CDR3 DNA sequence: TGTGCCAGCAGCGACAGGGGCTCTGGAAACACCATATATTTT.

The chain couples TRBV5-7 to TRBJ1-2; D is unresolved. TRBV5-7 is labeled an ORF, and its function is uncertain. V was clipped by 0 bases and J by 0 bases, with 9 bases between them. This CDR3 comprises 15 residues. CDR3 nucleotides: TGTGCCAGCAGCTTGGCGGCAGTTACTAACTATGGCTACACCTTC. It encodes CASSLAAVTNYGYTF.

The chain combines TRBV15 with TRBJ2-2; 7 positions agree with TRBD1. From germline, CDR1 is LNHNV and CDR2 YYDKDF (reference sequence). This CDR3 is built from 14 residues. The J segment lost 6 bases and the V segment lost 0 bases, leaving 1 base of the junction unmatched. The CDR3 DNA follows: TGTGCCACCAGCAGAGATCAGGGGGCCGGGGAGCTGTTTTTT. Translation: CATSRDQGAGELFF.

The gene calls are TRBV9 and TRBJ2-3; D is uncertain. The CDR3 has 12 amino acids. V was trimmed by 2 bases and J by 4 bases, leaving 5 bases between them. CDR1 SGDLS and CDR2 YYNGEE come from the germline V gene. The DNA for the CDR3 is TGTGCCAGCAGCGTCGGATCAGATACGCAGTATTTT. It is translated as CASSVGSDTQYF.

This clonotype occurred many times. The J gene is TRBJ2-7, the V gene TRBV7-2, with D unresolved. The CDR3 is 15 amino acids. V dropped 0 bases and J dropped 0 bases, with 9 bases sitting between them. Germline V gene lookup returns CDR1 SGHTA and CDR2 FQGNSA. In DNA, the CDR3 is TGTGCCAGCAGCTTAGCATCTGCCGCCTCCTACGAGCAGTACTTC. Encoded protein: CASSLASAASYEQYF.

There are a few counts of this clonotype. This chain joins TRBV13 and TRBJ1-6; TRBD1 agrees at 7 bases. Trimming at V came to 5 bases and at J to 5 bases, leaving 6 bases not matched to a gene. The CDR3 spans 15 residues. CDR1 and CDR2 (germline): PRHDT, FYEKMQ (reference sequence). DNA of the CDR3: TGTGCCAGCAGCAGACAGGGTGTGGATAATTCACCCCTCCACTTT. This codes for CASSRQGVDNSPLHF.

This clonotype was observed a few times. The gene calls are TRBV7-2 and TRBJ1-3; D unclear. V was trimmed by 5 bases and J by 0 bases, leaving 8 bases between them. In germline, CDR1 is SGHTA, CDR2 FQGNSA. This CDR3 contains 14 residues. Written as DNA, the CDR3 is TGTGCCAGCAGCCCGTTCTTCTCTGGAAACACCATATATTTT. Its translation: CASSPFFSGNTIYF.

The rearrangement uses TRBV12-3 or TRBV12-4 and TRBJ1-3; D is unresolved. The CDR3 has 16 residues. Between the trimmed V and J ends, which lost 6 bases and 0 bases, there was a span of 15 bases. The DNA of the CDR3 is TGTGCCAGCAGCTCCAGCCAGGCCTCCTCTGGAAACACCATATATTTT. Translating it yields CASSSSQASSGNTIYF.

There are a few counts of this clonotype. This rearrangement joins TRBV20-1 to TRBJ2-7, with 8 bases that match TRBD2. The CDR3 runs 12 residues. Germline CDR1 DFQATT, CDR2 SNEGSKA (reference sequence). CDR3 in DNA: TGCAGGGGGACTAGTTGGGACTACGAGCAGTACTTC. This sequence encodes CRGTSWDYEQYF.

This clonotype was observed many times. The rearrangement links TRBV24-1 to TRBJ1-2; 7 nucleotides match TRBD1. The CDR3 loop spans 14 amino acids. With 5 bases clipped from V and 2 bases from J, the junction kept 4 bases outside the gene matches. Germline values: CDR1 KGHDR, CDR2 SFDVKD. CDR3: CATSGAGQNYGYTF. CDR3 nucleotides: TGTGCCACCAGTGGAGCGGGACAGAACTATGGCTACACCTTC.